This T cell receptor (beta chain) was sequenced in a study of regulatory T cells in long-lasting Graves disease. To note about this clonotype: Possible read error: a much larger clone is one base away.

Time point specified: persistent/refractory GD, antithyroid drugs over 5 years with positive TRAb. PBMC RNA was the source of the TCR library. For TCR beta, libraries came from iRepertoire HTBI primers and Arm-PCR of CDR3 regions. TCRdb independently ran MiXCR on the multiplex PCR reads; one entry per CDR3 protein. The sample has 600,000 to 850,000 distinct CDR3 sequences; about 32% are singletons. CDR3 length: 13 amino acids. CDR1 and CDR2 from the germline V gene are MGHRA and YSYEKL. Trimming shortened V by 1 base and J by 1 base, and 4 bases separated the two germline ends. The receptor was isolated from a female donor with Graves disease. The material was peripheral blood mononuclear cells (PBMCs), obtained when the disease was refractory, from a patient treated with antithyroid drugs. The chain carries TRBV4-1 and TRBJ1-1, with D hard to call. In DNA form, the CDR3 reads TGCGCCAGCAGCCAAGTCACGAACACTGAAGCTTTCTTT. Amino acids: CASSQVTNTEAFF.